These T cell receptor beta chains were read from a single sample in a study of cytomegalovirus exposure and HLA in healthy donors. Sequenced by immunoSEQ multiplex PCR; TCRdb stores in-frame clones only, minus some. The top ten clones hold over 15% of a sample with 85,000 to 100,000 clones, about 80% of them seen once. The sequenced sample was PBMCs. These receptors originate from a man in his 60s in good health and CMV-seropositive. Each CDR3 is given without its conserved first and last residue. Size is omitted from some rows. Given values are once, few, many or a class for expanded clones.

ASSLRQGILSYEQY | TRBV28 | - | TRBJ2-7
ATSRDNRAAGELF | TRBV15 | - | TRBJ2-2
ASSLEGRGGGETQY | TRBV11-2 | - | TRBJ2-5
ASSYAGQGETQY | TRBV6-6 | - | TRBJ2-5
ASNGDNYEQY | TRBV6-1 | - | TRBJ2-7
ASKQGFTEAF | TRBV19 | - | TRBJ1-1
ASSRWAGTDTQY | TRBV19 | - | TRBJ2-3
AASSLSESCERTIYEQY | TRBV7-3 | - | TRBJ2-7
AWDRGSAGTEAF | TRBV30 | - | TRBJ1-1
ASSLALGGLYNEQF | TRBV7-8 | - | TRBJ2-1
ASSLEGADTQY | TRBV11-3 | - | TRBJ2-3
AISPKPGQYNSPLH | TRBV10-3 | - | TRBJ1-6
ASSRGWVGTDTQY | TRBV10-1 | - | TRBJ2-3
ATRAGETYEQY | TRBV10-3 | - | TRBJ2-7
ASSPRGAVADTQY | TRBV28 | - | TRBJ2-3
ASSQNRGQWEKLF | TRBV7-8 | - | TRBJ1-4
ASSEGGLANEKLF | TRBV6-1 | - | TRBJ1-4
ASSLETGEGSNQPQH | TRBV7-9 | - | TRBJ1-5
ASSFGTGGGYT | TRBV5-4 | - | TRBJ1-2
ASSLEGGRNTEAF | TRBV5-1 | - | TRBJ1-1
AWSGGQGTEAF | TRBV30 | once | TRBJ1-1
ASSPQGAGQPQH | TRBV5-1 | - | TRBJ1-5
ASSSPQGIGYGYT | TRBV11-1 | - | TRBJ1-2
ASSLVSDNRYGYT | TRBV7-9 | - | TRBJ1-2
ASSPDRGRANYGYT | TRBV4-1 | - | TRBJ1-2
ASSPPPSDQPQH | TRBV18 | once | TRBJ1-5
SVEVQGGGTEAF | TRBV29-1 | - | TRBJ1-1
ASWGLPNYGYT | TRBV6-5 | - | TRBJ1-2
ASSADRAGELF | TRBV11-3 | once | TRBJ2-2
ASSPVQGSVYNSPLH | TRBV18 | - | TRBJ1-6
ASSHFGQGAAGELF | TRBV4-1 | - | TRBJ2-2
ASYTRTGLAEAF | TRBV28 | - | TRBJ1-1
ASSLAPTGEGDYEQY | TRBV7-7 | once | TRBJ2-7
ASSDLGSLLTDTQY | TRBV25-1 | once | TRBJ2-3
ASSEGSYNSPLH | TRBV5-1 | - | TRBJ1-6
ASSLRRGLDYGYT | TRBV5-8 | - | TRBJ1-2
ASSIINRNTEAF | TRBV19 | - | TRBJ1-1
ASSLDGAQQY | TRBV11-1 | - | TRBJ2-3
ASKGDRALFHGYT | TRBV19 | - | TRBJ1-2
AWSKGDRANSPLH | TRBV30 | - | TRBJ1-6
ASSLRQANSPLH | TRBV5-6 | - | TRBJ1-6
ASSQEGQQGGYT | TRBV4-2 | - | TRBJ1-2
ASSKRQEPYEQY | TRBV11-3 | - | TRBJ2-7
ASSPEGARREQF | TRBV7-7 | - | TRBJ2-1
ASSTGLPGETQY | TRBV13 | - | TRBJ2-5
ASREQGASGNTIY | TRBV2 | - | TRBJ1-3
ASRETGVLIKETQY | TRBV2 | - | TRBJ2-5
ASSQQGNYGYT | TRBV5-1 | - | TRBJ1-2
ASRDSLVEKLF | TRBV5-1 | few | TRBJ1-4
ASNRPAGGNSPLH | TRBV7-2 | - | TRBJ1-6
ASGLVRVSNTEAF | TRBV12-5 | - | TRBJ1-1
ASSLVASGGATGELF | TRBV7-8 | - | TRBJ2-2